This TCR beta chain comes out of a study of tumor-infiltrating lymphocytes in primary liver carcinoma. This CDR3 is 13 amino acids long. Germline V gives CDR1 MNHEY, CDR2 SVGAGI. V gave up 7 bases and J gave up 3 bases, with 12 bases separating them. A primer in the constant region served to generate TCR beta cDNA from about 480 ng of total RNA. Three nested multiplex PCR rounds of slightly modified ARM-PCR generated TCR beta libraries. TRBV1-TRBV30 forward primers paired with a C-beta reverse primer drove the first two PCR rounds, about 10 cycles each. A single record per CDR3 protein comes from TCRdb applying MiXCR to the multiplex PCR reads. This sample yields under 25,000 distinct CDR3 sequences, of which 75% to 80% are seen a single time; around a third belongs to the top ten. For each extraction, RNA and DNA were obtained together from roughly 20-30 mg of unsorted bulk tissue. This clonotype is medium-sized within its sample.

The sample was liver tumor tissue from sampling region 5. Subset denoted: tumor region T5, tumor centre. The TCR comes from a woman aged 25 to 39 with primary liver carcinoma and hepatitis B virus infection. This rearrangement joins TRBV6-5 to TRBJ1-1, with D unclear. CDR3 DNA sequence: TGTGCCAGCACTGAGGGAACTTACACTGAAGCTTTCTTT. The encoded protein is CASTEGTYTEAFF.